This is a list of T cell receptor beta chains from one sample in a study of blood T cell repertoires in COVID-19. Libraries were prepared by immunoSEQ multiplex PCR; TCRdb keeps only in-frame clonotypes and omits some of them. The repertoire holds some 48,000 clones, with around 83% as singletons. The specimen was peripheral blood. These receptors were obtained from a human donor with acute or convalescent COVID-19. The donor label of this sample is uncertain. Both conserved end residues are part of each CDR3. Size values are once, few and many counts, or a class for expanded clones, and some rows have none.

>-|TRBV18|TRBJ2-6
CASSPPTGSSGANVLTF
>-|TRBV7-3|TRBJ2-1
CASSLFSGSEQFF
>-|TRBV30|TRBJ2-3
CAWTGLAGGDTQYF
>few|TRBV6-6|TRBJ2-7
CASSSSQGWEQYF
>-|TRBV2|TRBJ1-1
CASKDADTEAFF
>-|TRBV29-1|TRBJ1-2
CSVGWTRYGYTF
>-|TRBV19|TRBJ1-5
CASSIERGSNQPQHF
>-|TRBV6-5|TRBJ1-5
CASSYSGQQPQHF
>-|TRBV5-4|TRBJ1-2
CASSSGTSNYGYTF
>-|TRBV28|TRBJ1-5
CASRAWLVDQPQHF
>-|TRBV6-6|TRBJ1-1
CATSRGEGRTRAVF
>-|TRBV4-3|TRBJ2-1
CASSRGTSGSGSEQFF
>-|TRBV19|TRBJ1-1
CASRPSGQFSQGTEAFF
>-|TRBV7-2|TRBJ2-7
CASSLSPFSSYEQYF
>-|TRBV7-7|TRBJ2-3
CASSAGLARNGDTQYF
>-|TRBV5-1|TRBJ2-7
CASRVRVGTPSYEQYF
>-|TRBV7-8|TRBJ2-1
CASSSTGLAYNEQFF
>-|TRBV5-1|TRBJ2-7
CASSSRGENEQYF
>-|TRBV4-3|TRBJ2-7
CASSQEQGTHEQYF
>once|TRBV6-5|TRBJ1-3
CASSQTGEGNTIYF
>-|TRBV7-2|TRBJ2-7
CASSGGLAAYEQYF
>-|TRBV29-1|TRBJ1-4
CSARGLGAAWGDEKLFF
>few|TRBV4-3|TRBJ2-7
CASSREAGLDEQYF
>once|TRBV7-2|TRBJ2-1
CASSPQTSANEQFF
>once|TRBV6-2/TRBV6-3|TRBJ2-6
CASSHRQGARPGANVLTF
>-|TRBV19|TRBJ2-5
CASSRGLVQETQYF
>few|TRBV9|TRBJ2-1
CASSSPWTNNEQFF
>-|TRBV30|TRBJ1-3
CAWSGKQGAKNTIYF
>once|TRBV7-2|TRBJ2-3
CTSSNIQGTDTQYF
>-|TRBV11-3|TRBJ1-4
CASSPRTGLREKLFF
>-|TRBV4-1|TRBJ2-3
CASSLGLAGGPDTQYF
>-|TRBV10-3|TRBJ1-2
CAISAEYREKVYGYTF
>-|TRBV20-1|TRBJ2-7
CSASYSGTTREQYF
>few|TRBV18|TRBJ1-1
CASSPGSEAFF
>-|TRBV3-1/TRBV3-2|TRBJ1-5
CASSQLGSGQPQHF
>-|TRBV12-3/TRBV12-4|TRBJ2-4
CASSKTGPHIQYF
>few|TRBV7-9|TRBJ2-3
CASSLEGDPTDTQYF
>-|TRBV29-1|TRBJ2-3
CSVVLFGITDTQYF
>once|TRBV29-1|TRBJ2-1
CRGGRAGGARNEQFF
>-|TRBV15|TRBJ2-1
CATSRGSFSGISYNEQFF
>-|TRBV6-1|TRBJ1-2
CASSENPNGFYGYTF
>-|TRBV6-2/TRBV6-3|TRBJ1-5
CASSPGQGTQPQHF
>few|TRBV6-2/TRBV6-3|TRBJ1-5
CASSQGAQGNQPQHF
>-|TRBV19|TRBJ2-2
CASRPDRGNTGELFF
>-|TRBV7-2|TRBJ1-1
CASSLSNVNTEAFF
>-|TRBV11-3|TRBJ1-3
CASSWTDGGNTIYF
>-|TRBV6-2/TRBV6-3|TRBJ2-1
CASSPSTPLSYNEQFF
>-|TRBV7-9|TRBJ1-6
CASSLFHSNSPLHF
>-|TRBV9|TRBJ1-1
CASSGEGVTEAFF
>-|TRBV24-1|TRBJ1-2
CATSDPNLAGKGYGYTF
>-|TRBV2|TRBJ2-1
CASRVPGLHAEQFF
>once|TRBV7-6|TRBJ2-2
CASSLGLVRGGRTGELFF
>-|TRBV29-1|TRBJ1-1
CRGGDSNTEAFF
>-|TRBV6-5|TRBJ2-7
CASRFAGDYEQYF
>-|TRBV18|TRBJ1-2
CASSPQGGVNYGYTF
>-|TRBV9|TRBJ1-1
CASSAPGAFNTEAFF
>few|TRBV27|TRBJ1-6
CASTPTGTVNSPLHF
>-|TRBV6-1|TRBJ1-5
CASSDRTGGGQPQHF
>-|TRBV24-1|TRBJ2-1
CATSDGPYNEQFF
>-|TRBV5-6|TRBJ2-7
CASSFFTPPVSYEQYF